The 19 T cell receptor beta chains below were found in one sample sequenced in a study of cytomegalovirus exposure and HLA in healthy donors. The PCR contained 60 Vbeta and 13 Jbeta primers. Sequenced by immunoSEQ multiplex PCR; TCRdb stores in-frame clones only, minus some. The repertoire includes some 250,000 clones, 82% of them detected once, and 5% to 6% sits in the top ten. The sequenced sample was PBMCs. The receptors come from a middle-aged woman in good health and CMV-seropositive.

The chain recombines TRBV9 with TRBJ2-1; D might be TRBD1 (5 bases). The CDR3 has 16 residues. V was clipped by 0 bases and J by 5 bases, with 15 bases between them. Germline V gene data show CDR1 as SGDLS and CDR2 as YYNGEE. The CDR3 sequence: CASSVAGRARNNEQFF. The CDR3 DNA sequence: TGTGCCAGCAGCGTAGCTGGCAGGGCAAGGAACAATGAGCAGTTCTTC.

The CDR3 coding sequence is TGTGCCAGCAGCTTAACTAGCGGGCTGTACGAGCAGTACTTC. It translates to CASSLTSGLYEQYF. The chain recombines TRBV7-2 with TRBJ2-7, with 9 bases aligning to TRBD2. Germline V gene data show CDR1 as SGHTA and CDR2 as FQGNSA. J was trimmed by 4 bases and V by 2 bases; bases with no gene match: 3. The CDR3 is 14 residues long.

This clone was recorded a few times. At one end, the junction sequence differs from germline, possibly due to a read error. The DNA for the CDR3 is TGTGCCAGTAGTGTAGACAGGGTTTCCACTGAAGCTTTCTTT. Encoded protein: CASSVDRVSTEAFF. The rearrangement links TRBV19 to TRBJ1-1, with TRBD1 matching 7 bases. Germline CDR1 reads LNHDA; CDR2 reads SQIVND (reference sequence). CDR3 length: 14 residues.

This chain links TRBV6-5 with TRBJ1-1, with a tentative D call TRBD1 (6 bases). V was trimmed by 5 bases and J by 3 bases, leaving 13 bases between them. The germline V gene has CDR1 MNHEY and CDR2 SVGAGI. The CDR3 consists of 14 residues. CDR3 amino acids: CASSPWTEDTEAFF. The CDR3 bases are TGTGCCAGCAGTCCATGGACAGAAGACACTGAAGCTTTCTTT.

The chain combines TRBV6-1 with TRBJ2-5, with 9 bases lining up with TRBD2. The J call may not be correct, given that the DNA end is closer to TRBJ2-7. This CDR3 is built from 14 residues. Germline CDR1 is MNHNS and CDR2 is SASEGT. The DNA of the CDR3 is TGTGCCAGCAGTGTCCAGCGGGGGGACTACGAGCAGTACTTC. Its protein is CASSVQRGDYEQYF.

The chain couples TRBV7-2 to TRBJ2-1, with D uncertain. The CDR3 length is 12 residues. V lost 2 bases and J lost 6, with 5 bases in between. Germline V lookup: CDR1 SGHTA, CDR2 FQGNSA. The chain's CDR3 is CASSLFINEQFF. The CDR3 nucleotides read TGTGCCAGCAGCTTATTCATCAATGAGCAGTTCTTC.

This rearrangement joins TRBV30 to TRBJ2-7, with 8 bases lining up with TRBD2. Germline V gene data show CDR1 as GTSNPN and CDR2 as SVGIG (reference sequence). The CDR3 is 13 residues long. V trimming: 4 bases; J trimming: 5 bases; junction bases outside the gene matches: 7. The CDR3 here is CAWKSGSIHEQYF. The CDR3 region has the DNA TGTGCCTGGAAGAGCGGGAGTATCCACGAGCAGTACTTC.

This clone has more than one count but fewer than ten. The V and J genes are TRBV28 and TRBJ2-7; 9 nucleotides align to TRBD1. Germline V CDR1 and CDR2: MDHEN, SYDVKM. Germline trimming cut 9 bases from V and 6 bases from J; bases unmatched to any gene: 6. The CDR3 contains 12 residues. In DNA, the CDR3 is TGTGCCAGTCGGACAGGGGAGAGCGAGCAGTACTTC. As protein: CASRTGESEQYF.

V gene TRBV2 combines with J gene TRBJ2-7; 7 bases line up with TRBD1. Germline trimming cut 7 bases from V and 7 bases from J; bases unmatched to any gene: 10. Germline V gives CDR1 SNHLY, CDR2 FYNNEI. CDR3 size: 13 residues. The CDR3 sequence is CASISSPRGEQYF. The CDR3 DNA reads TGTGCCAGCATCTCCTCTCCCAGGGGGGAGCAGTACTTC.

This clone was detected a few times. The chain joins TRBV4-1 to TRBJ2-3, with D tentatively TRBD1 (6 bases). V was clipped by 3 bases and J by 5 bases, with 9 bases between them. This CDR3 has 13 residues. CDR1 is MGHRA and CDR2 is YSYEKL in the germline V gene. In DNA form, the CDR3 reads TGCGCCAGCAGCCAGGGGACATTAGATACGCAGTATTTT. Protein sequence: CASSQGTLDTQYF.

This chain joins TRBV5-6 and TRBJ1-4; tentatively, D is TRBD1 (5 bases). The CDR3 length is 19 residues. Trimming took 0 bases from V and 3 from J, leaving 21 bases between them. Germline values: CDR1 SGHDT, CDR2 YYEEEE. In DNA form, the CDR3 reads TGTGCCAGCAGCTTGGCTGGCAGGGTCGTGATGAATGCTAATGAAAAACTGTTTTTT. Its translation: CASSLAGRVVMNANEKLFF.

The CDR3 sequence is CSESPSSGGDNEQFF. Here the CDR3 DNA reads TGCAGCGAGAGCCCCTCTAGCGGGGGGGACAATGAGCAGTTCTTC. The rearrangement links TRBV29-1 to TRBJ2-1; 12 bases line up with TRBD2. Germline V lookup: CDR1 SQVTM, CDR2 ANQGSEA. V was clipped by 7 bases and J by 5 bases; unmatched bases: 9. The CDR3 runs to 15 residues.

This chain links TRBV11-2 with TRBJ2-3; 14 positions agree with TRBD2. This CDR3 spans 14 amino acids. The V segment lost 5 bases and the J segment 9 bases; nucleotides outside the gene matches: 4. CDR1 SGHAT and CDR2 FQNNGV come from the germline V gene. The chain's CDR3 is CASSGTSGRETQYF. CDR3 nucleotides: TGTGCCAGCAGCGGGACTAGCGGGAGAGAAACGCAGTATTTT.

This chain's CDR3 is CAWSRTSTDTQYF. DNA of the CDR3: TGTGCCTGGAGTAGGACTAGCACAGATACGCAGTATTTT. V is TRBV30 and J is TRBJ2-3, with D tentatively TRBD2 (5 bases). V was trimmed by 2 bases and J by 0 bases, leaving 6 bases between them. The CDR3 sequence is 13 residues long. Germline V gene data show CDR1 as GTSNPN and CDR2 as SVGIG (reference sequence).

The V call is TRBV7-9, the J call TRBJ2-5, with unresolved D. Per germline, CDR1 SEHNR and CDR2 FQNEAQ (reference sequence). The CDR3 totals 14 residues. Trimming took 6 bases from V and 0 from J, leaving 11 bases between them. The CDR3 spells CASSVQAYQETQYF. The CDR3 DNA follows: TGTGCCAGCAGTGTTCAGGCGTACCAAGAGACCCAGTACTTC.

The gene calls are TRBV4-2 and TRBJ1-5; D not resolved. The CDR3 sequence is 15 residues long. Germline CDR1 LGHNA, CDR2 YNFKEQ. V was trimmed by 2 bases and J by 1 base, leaving 9 bases between them. In nucleotides, the CDR3 is TGTGCCAGCAGCCAAAGGGAGGAGAGCAATCAGCCCCAGCATTTT. As protein: CASSQREESNQPQHF.

DNA for the CDR3: TGTGCCAGCAGCCCCGACAGAATTGACCATGGCTACACCTTC. This gives the protein CASSPDRIDHGYTF. The chain has TRBV7-9 and TRBJ1-2; D may be TRBD1 (5 bases). V gave up 5 bases and J gave up 6 bases, with 16 bases separating them. The CDR3 runs 14 residues. Germline V CDR1 and CDR2: SEHNR, FQNEAQ (reference sequence).

This clone was observed a handful of times. The rearrangement uses TRBV27 and TRBJ1-4, with D maybe TRBD1 (6 bases). The CDR3 spans 18 residues. V was trimmed by 2 bases and J by 0 bases, leaving 16 bases between them. CDR1 is MNHEY, CDR2 SMNVEV, per germline (reference sequence). The CDR3 DNA reads as TGTGCCAGCAGTTTAAGGGGGGGTTACCTTTCAACTAATGAAAAACTGTTTTTT. It codes for CASSLRGGYLSTNEKLFF.

V is TRBV6-5 and J is TRBJ2-7, with TRBD1 as a possible D gene (5 bases). The V and J ends lost 7 bases and 0 bases respectively, with 16 bases between them. The germline V gene has CDR1 MNHEY and CDR2 SVGAGI. The CDR3 consists of 15 residues. CDR3 nucleotide sequence: TGTGCCAGCAACCACTGGCAGGGCCTCTCCTACGAGCAGTACTTC. Amino acid sequence: CASNHWQGLSYEQYF.